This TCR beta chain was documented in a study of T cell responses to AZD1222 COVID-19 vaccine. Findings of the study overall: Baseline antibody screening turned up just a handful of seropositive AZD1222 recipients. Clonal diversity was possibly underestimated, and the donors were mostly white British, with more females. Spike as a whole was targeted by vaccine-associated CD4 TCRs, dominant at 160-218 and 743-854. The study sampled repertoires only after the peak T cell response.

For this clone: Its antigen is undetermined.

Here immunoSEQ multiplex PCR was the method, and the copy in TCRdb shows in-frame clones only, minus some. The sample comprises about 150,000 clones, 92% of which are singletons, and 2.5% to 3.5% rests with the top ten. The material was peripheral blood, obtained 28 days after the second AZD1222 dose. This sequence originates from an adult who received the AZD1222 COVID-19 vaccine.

The CDR3 protein is CASSLVTGVDEQFF. The CDR3 DNA reads TGTGCCAGTAGTCTCGTGACAGGGGTGGATGAGCAGTTCTTC. The V call is TRBV19, the J call TRBJ2-1; 8 nucleotides line up with TRBD1. Germline CDR1 reads LNHDA; CDR2 reads SQIVND (reference sequence). This CDR3 region has 14 residues. With 5 bases clipped from V and 8 bases from J, the junction kept 8 bases outside the gene matches.